Here is one T cell receptor (beta chain) with its context. The clone's antigen remains unknown. Nothing much larger sits one base from this clone, and base qualities are not available. The trial excluded patients who had a history of autoimmune disease or were on systemic immunosuppression. In every dose cohort, peripheral blood was drawn for TCR sequencing at baseline, cycle 4 day 1, and cycle 7 day 1. Samples were obtained from an open-label, multicenter, first-in-human phase I dose-escalation trial of ivuxolimab. Adults with locally advanced or metastatic melanoma, renal cell carcinoma, hepatocellular carcinoma or head and neck squamous cell carcinoma were enrolled in the trial. Before TCR sequencing, CD4+ T cells and CD8+ T cells from peripheral blood were sorted into separate populations. The data originate from a study of OX40 agonist ivuxolimab in advanced cancers. For the wider study: Ivuxolimab was an agonistic, fully human IgG2 monoclonal antibody directed against OX40 (CD134), a costimulatory receptor. Patients were allowed to have had prior anti-PD-1, anti-PD-L1 or anti-CTLA-4 therapy, and roughly 40% of the dose-escalation patients had been treated with checkpoint inhibitors. Peripheral TCRbeta sequencing was intended to test whether TCR sequence diversity was altered and clonal T-cell expansion was caused by ivuxolimab. Intravenous ivuxolimab was administered to patients every 2 weeks at six dose levels: 0.01, 0.1, 0.3, 1.5, 3 and 10 mg/kg. The paper describes the monotherapy dose-escalation part (N of about 47 patients) of the phase I trial of ivuxolimab. In the dose-escalation cohort, roughly 82% of patients were male, and the mean age was approximately 60 years with a range of about 23 to 79. Of the 50 or so patients in dose escalation, 19 had hepatocellular carcinoma, roughly 15 had melanoma, 9 had renal cell carcinoma and 9 had head and neck cancer. Three dose-escalation patients achieved partial responses, one with hepatocellular carcinoma and two with cutaneous melanoma.

To sequence the TCRbeta CDR3 region, genomic DNA was isolated from the sorted cells. TCRbeta CDR3 regions were sequenced using the immunoSEQ Assay. TCRdb retrieved this table from immuneACCESS and kept in-frame rearrangements only. Not all clones are present; in checked studies, unresolved V genes account for under half, and no reason is known for the remainder. This sample holds 75,000 to 100,000 clones; around 90% were observed only once. Around 0.3% of the sample goes to the ten largest clones. Germline trimming amounts to 6 bases on V and 3 bases on J, with 11 as the count of junction bases outside the gene matches. CDR1 and CDR2 are drawn from the germline V gene: SGHVS, FNYEAQ. The CDR3 has 15 amino acids, counting the end cysteine and phenylalanine. Of the read, only the CDR3 DNA is kept; its 45 bases are in frame from base 1. What the work shows at the level of the full study, not this receptor alone: Which antigens the clonally expanded peripheral T cells were specific for was not determined. In the 0.1-3.0 mg/kg groups, partial responders were among the patients with the lowest normalized peripheral clonal expansion, particularly in CD8+ T cells. After ivuxolimab, CD8+ T cells had more expanded clones than CD4+ T cells on average. Clonal expansion of both CD4+ and CD8+ blood T cells was observed from baseline to week 6 at doses 0.1 to 3.0 mg/kg. Low levels of normalized T-cell clonal expansion were also seen in some patients who did not respond.

The V gene is TRBV7-6 and the J gene is TRBJ2-7; TRBD1 fits 7 bases in the junction. Specimen: CD4+ or CD8+ T cells sorted from blood, collected in a trial of the OX40 agonist ivuxolimab. The source of this sequence is an adult with an advanced solid tumor such as melanoma, head and neck, liver or kidney cancer. At the DNA level, the sequence is TGTGCCAGCAGTTCTAGTCAGGACAGGTTCTACGAGCAGTACTTC. Its amino acids are CASSSSQDRFYEQYF.